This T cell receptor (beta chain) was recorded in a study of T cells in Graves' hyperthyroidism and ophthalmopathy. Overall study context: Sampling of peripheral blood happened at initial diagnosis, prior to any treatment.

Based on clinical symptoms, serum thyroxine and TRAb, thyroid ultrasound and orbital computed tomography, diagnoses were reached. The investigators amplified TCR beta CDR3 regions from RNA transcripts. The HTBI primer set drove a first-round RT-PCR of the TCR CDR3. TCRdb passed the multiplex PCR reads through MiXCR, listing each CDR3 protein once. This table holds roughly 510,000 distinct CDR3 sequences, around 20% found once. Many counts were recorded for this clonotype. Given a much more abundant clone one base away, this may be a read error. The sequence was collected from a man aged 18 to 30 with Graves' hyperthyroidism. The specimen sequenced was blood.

CDR3 sequence: CASSKQGAYYGYTF. CDR3 DNA sequence: TGTGCCAGCAGTAAACAGGGAGCTTACTATGGCTACACCTTC. The V and J genes are TRBV2 and TRBJ1-2, with D maybe TRBD1 (6 bases). CDR3 length equals 14 residues. Between the trimmed V and J ends, which lost 5 bases and 3 bases, there was a span of 13 bases. CDR1 is SNHLY and CDR2 is FYNNEI in the germline V gene. Based on the CDR3 plus reference TRBV2 and TRBJ1-2, the full variable domain is EPEVTQTPSHQVTQMGQEVILRCVPISNHLYFYWYRQILGQKVEFLVSFYNNEISEKSEIFDDQFSVERPDGSNFTLKIRSTKLEDSAMYFCASSKQGAYYGYTFGSGTRLTVV.